This TCR beta chain originates from a study of beta chain features in type 1 diabetes. The overall study: Examination covered roughly 100,000,000 sorted cells spanning all samples.

This clone was picked up a small number of times. All of the isolated RNA was reverse transcribed, so expressed TCRB transcripts were sequenced. This table comes from immunoSEQ multiplex PCR, and its TCRdb copy is limited to in-frame clones, with some not included. The data contain 810,000 or so clones, roughly 17% of them singletons. This CDR3 has 16 residues. Deletions cut 9 bases from V and 2 bases from J, with 20 bases between. From germline, CDR1 is LNHDA and CDR2 SQIVND (reference sequence). Sequencing was carried out using naive CD4+ T cells from blood. The clonotype comes from a woman aged 18 to 35 in good health. The chain employs TRBV19 and TRBJ1-3; a weak D match, TRBD1 (5 bases). Here the CDR3 reads CASGNAGMTTGNTIYF. In DNA form, the CDR3 reads TGTGCCAGCGGGAACGCAGGGATGACTACTGGAAACACCATATATTTT.